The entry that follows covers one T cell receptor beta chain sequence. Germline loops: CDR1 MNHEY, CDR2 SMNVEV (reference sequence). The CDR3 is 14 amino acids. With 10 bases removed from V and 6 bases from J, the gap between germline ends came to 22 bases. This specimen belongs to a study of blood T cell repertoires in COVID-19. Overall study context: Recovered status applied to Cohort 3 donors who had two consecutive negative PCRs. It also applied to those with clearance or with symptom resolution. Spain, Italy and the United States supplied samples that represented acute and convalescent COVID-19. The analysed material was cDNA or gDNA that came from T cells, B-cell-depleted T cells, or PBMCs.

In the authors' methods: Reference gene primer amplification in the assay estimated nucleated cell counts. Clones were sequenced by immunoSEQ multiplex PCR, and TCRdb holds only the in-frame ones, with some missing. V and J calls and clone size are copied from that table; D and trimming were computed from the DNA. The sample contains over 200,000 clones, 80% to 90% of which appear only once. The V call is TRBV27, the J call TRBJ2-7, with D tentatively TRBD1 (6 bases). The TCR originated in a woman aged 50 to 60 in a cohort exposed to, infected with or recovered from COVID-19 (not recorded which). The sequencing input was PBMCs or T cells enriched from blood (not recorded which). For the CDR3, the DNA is TGTGCCACCCGGGACATCCAATCCCTTAGCGAGCAGTACTTC. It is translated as CATRDIQSLSEQYF.